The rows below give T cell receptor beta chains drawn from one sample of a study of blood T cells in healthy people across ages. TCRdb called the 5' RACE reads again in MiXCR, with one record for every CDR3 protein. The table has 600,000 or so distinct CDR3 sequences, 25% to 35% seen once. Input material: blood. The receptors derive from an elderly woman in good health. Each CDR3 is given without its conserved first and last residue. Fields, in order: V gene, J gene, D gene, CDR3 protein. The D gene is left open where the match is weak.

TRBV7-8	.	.	ASSLGGREYEQY
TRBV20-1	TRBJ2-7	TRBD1	SASARGGASYEQY
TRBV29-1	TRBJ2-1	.	SVEDLTLSFSVQF
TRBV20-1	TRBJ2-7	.	SAINPQRPSYEQY
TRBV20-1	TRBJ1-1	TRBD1	SARIGQGRAEAF
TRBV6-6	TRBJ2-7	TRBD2	ASSYSIAGGYEQY
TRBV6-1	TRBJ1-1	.	ASSEAGRTEAF
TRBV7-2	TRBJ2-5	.	ASSPRTTYRETQY
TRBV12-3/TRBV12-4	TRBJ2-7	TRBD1	ASSPGQSFYEQY
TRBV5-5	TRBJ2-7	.	ASSSSLRGEQY
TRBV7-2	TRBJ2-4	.	ASSLSRAKNIQY
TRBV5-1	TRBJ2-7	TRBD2	ASSLGGVGYEQY
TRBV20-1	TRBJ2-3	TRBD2	SAAGWGGADTQY
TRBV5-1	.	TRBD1	ASSLDWTGGFEQY